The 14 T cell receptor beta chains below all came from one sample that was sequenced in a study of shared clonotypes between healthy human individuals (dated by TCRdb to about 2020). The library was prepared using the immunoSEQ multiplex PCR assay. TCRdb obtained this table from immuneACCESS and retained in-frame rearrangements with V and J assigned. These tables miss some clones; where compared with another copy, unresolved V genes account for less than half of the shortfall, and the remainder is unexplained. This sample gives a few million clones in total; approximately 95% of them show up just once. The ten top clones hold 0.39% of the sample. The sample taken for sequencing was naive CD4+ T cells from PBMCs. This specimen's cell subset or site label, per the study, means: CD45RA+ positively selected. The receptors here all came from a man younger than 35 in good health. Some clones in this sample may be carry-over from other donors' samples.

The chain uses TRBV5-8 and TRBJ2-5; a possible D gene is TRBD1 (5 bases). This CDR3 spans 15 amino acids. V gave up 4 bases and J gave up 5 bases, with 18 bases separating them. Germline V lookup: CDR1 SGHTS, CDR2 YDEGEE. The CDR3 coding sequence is TGTGCCAGCAGCCCGGCGGCGACCAGGGCGGAGACCCAGTACTTC. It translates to CASSPAATRAETQYF.

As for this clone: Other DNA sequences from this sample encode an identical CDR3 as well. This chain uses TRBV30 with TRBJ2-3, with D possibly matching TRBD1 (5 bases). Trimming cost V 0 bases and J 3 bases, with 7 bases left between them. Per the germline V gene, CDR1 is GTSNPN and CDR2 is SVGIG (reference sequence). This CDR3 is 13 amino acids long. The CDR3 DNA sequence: TGTGCCTGGAGTGTAGGGGCTACAGATACGCAGTATTTT. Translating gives CAWSVGATDTQYF.

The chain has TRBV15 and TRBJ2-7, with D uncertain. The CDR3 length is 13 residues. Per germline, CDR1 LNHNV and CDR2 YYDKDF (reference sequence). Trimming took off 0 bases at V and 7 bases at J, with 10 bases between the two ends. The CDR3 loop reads CATSRDPLGEQYF. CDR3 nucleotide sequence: TGTGCCACCAGCAGAGATCCCTTGGGGGAGCAGTACTTC.

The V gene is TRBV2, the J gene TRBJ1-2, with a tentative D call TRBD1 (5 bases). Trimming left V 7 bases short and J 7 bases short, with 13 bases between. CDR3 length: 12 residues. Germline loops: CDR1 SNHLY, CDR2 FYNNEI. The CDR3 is CASTRDERGYTF. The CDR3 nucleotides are TGTGCCAGCACCCGGGACGAACGTGGCTACACCTTC.

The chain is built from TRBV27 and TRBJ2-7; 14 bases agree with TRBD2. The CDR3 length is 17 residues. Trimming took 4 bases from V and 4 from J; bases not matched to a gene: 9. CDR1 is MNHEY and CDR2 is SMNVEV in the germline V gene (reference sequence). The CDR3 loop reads CASSSPRGTSGSYEQYF. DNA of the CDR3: TGTGCCAGCAGTTCCCCAAGAGGGACTAGCGGGAGTTACGAGCAGTACTTC.

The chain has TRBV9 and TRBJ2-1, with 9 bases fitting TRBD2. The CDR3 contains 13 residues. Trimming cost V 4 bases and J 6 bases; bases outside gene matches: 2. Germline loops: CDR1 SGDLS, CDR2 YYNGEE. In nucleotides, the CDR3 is TGTGCCAGCAGCCATAGCGGGGGCAATGAGCAGTTCTTC. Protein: CASSHSGGNEQFF.

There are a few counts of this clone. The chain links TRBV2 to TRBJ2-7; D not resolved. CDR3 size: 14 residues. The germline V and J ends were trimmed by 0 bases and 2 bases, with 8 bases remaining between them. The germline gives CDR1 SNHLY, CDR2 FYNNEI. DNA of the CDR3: TGTGCCAGCAGTGAAGCGAGGCCGCCCTACGAGCAGTACTTC. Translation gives CASSEARPPYEQYF.

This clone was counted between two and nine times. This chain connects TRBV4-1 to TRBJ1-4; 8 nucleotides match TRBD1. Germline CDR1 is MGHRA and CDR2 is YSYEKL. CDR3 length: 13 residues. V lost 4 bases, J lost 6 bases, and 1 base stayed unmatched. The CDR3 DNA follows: TGCGCCAGCAGCCCGACAGGGGATGAAAAACTGTTTTTT. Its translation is CASSPTGDEKLFF.

CDR3 sequence: CASSRALLTDTQYF. The DNA of the CDR3 is TGTGCCAGCAGCCGGGCCCTGCTCACAGATACGCAGTATTTT. The chain uses TRBV7-3 and TRBJ2-3; D not resolved. Trimming took off 5 bases at V and 2 bases at J, with 11 bases between the two ends. The CDR3 consists of 14 residues. Germline CDR1 SGHTA, CDR2 FQGTGA.

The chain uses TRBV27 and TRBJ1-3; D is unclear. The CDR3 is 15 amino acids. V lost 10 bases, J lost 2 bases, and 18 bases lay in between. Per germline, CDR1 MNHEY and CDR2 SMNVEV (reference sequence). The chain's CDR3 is CATRGRTEAGNTIYF. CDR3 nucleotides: TGTGCCACCAGAGGGCGGACCGAAGCTGGAAACACCATATATTTT.

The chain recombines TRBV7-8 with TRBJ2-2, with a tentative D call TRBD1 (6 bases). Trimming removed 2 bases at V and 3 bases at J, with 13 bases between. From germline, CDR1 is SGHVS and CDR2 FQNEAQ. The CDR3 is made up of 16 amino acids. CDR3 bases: TGTGCCAGCAGCTTAACGCCACAGGGCGACACCGGGGAGCTGTTTTTT. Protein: CASSLTPQGDTGELFF. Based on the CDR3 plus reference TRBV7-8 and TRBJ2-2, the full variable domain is GAGVSQSPRYKVAKRGQDVALRCDPISGHVSLFWYQQALGQGPEFLTYFQNEAQLDKSGLPSDRFFAERPEGSVSTLKIQRTQQEDSAVYLCASSLTPQGDTGELFFGEGSRLTVL.

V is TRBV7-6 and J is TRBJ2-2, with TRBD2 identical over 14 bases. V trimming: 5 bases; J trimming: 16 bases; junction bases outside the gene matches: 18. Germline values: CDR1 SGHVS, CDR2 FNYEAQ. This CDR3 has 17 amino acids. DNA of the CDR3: TGTGCCAGCAGCCCTCTGATGGGACTAGCGGGAGCCCACCGCTGGTTTTTT. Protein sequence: CASSPLMGLAGAHRWFF.

The CDR3 reads CASSLSENGYTF. The CDR3 DNA sequence: TGTGCCAGCAGCTTAAGTGAAAATGGCTACACCTTC. V usage is TRBV7-9 and J usage is TRBJ1-2; D is uncertain. With 2 bases removed from V and 6 bases from J, the gap between germline ends came to 7 bases. The CDR3 runs 12 residues. Germline loops: CDR1 SEHNR, CDR2 FQNEAQ (reference sequence).

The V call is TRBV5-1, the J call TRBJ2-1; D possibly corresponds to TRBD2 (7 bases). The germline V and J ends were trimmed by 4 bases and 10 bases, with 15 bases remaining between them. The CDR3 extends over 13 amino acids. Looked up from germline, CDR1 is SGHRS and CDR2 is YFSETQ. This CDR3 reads CASSPRGGREQFF. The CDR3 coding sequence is TGCGCCAGCAGCCCCCGCGGGGGCAGAGAGCAGTTCTTC.